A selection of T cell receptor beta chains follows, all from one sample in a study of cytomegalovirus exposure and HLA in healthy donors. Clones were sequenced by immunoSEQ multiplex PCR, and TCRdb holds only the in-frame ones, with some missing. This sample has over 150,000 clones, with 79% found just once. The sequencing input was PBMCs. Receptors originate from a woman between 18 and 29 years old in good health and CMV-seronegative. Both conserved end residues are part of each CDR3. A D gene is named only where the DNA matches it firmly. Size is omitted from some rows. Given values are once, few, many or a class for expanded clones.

CASSPPTGTRFNYGYTF	TGTGCCAGCAGCCCGCCCACCGGGACACGATTTAACTATGGCTACACCTTC	NA	TRBV5-6	TRBJ1-2	NA
CASSLSGRSPFTPQETQYF	TGCGCCAGCAGCCTTAGCGGGAGGTCCCCTTTTACGCCCCAAGAGACCCAGTACTTC	NA	TRBV5-1	TRBJ2-5	TRBD2
CASSPPVRRVVNQPQHF	TGTGCCAGCAGTCCCCCCGTTAGGCGGGTAGTAAATCAGCCCCAGCATTTT	NA	TRBV28	TRBJ1-5	NA
CASSLAAGNTGELFF	TGTGCCAGCAGCCTAGCTGCCGGGAACACCGGGGAGCTGTTTTTT	NA	TRBV7-6	TRBJ2-2	NA
CASSQEGGLTGEWDTQYF	TGCGCCAGCAGCCAAGAGGGGGGATTGACAGGGGAATGGGATACGCAGTATTTT	NA	TRBV4-1	TRBJ2-3	TRBD1
CASSQEGTSGGNEQFF	TGCGCCAGCAGCCAAGAAGGGACTAGCGGGGGTAATGAGCAGTTCTTC	NA	TRBV4-1	TRBJ2-1	TRBD2
CASSLYFDRTDSPLHF	TGTGCCAGCAGTTTATATTTCGACAGGACGGATTCACCCCTCCACTTT	NA	TRBV27	TRBJ1-6	NA
CASSLTAGGRPRDTQYF	TGCGCCAGCAGCTTAACAGCGGGGGGCCGGCCTCGGGATACGCAGTATTTT	NA	TRBV5-1	TRBJ2-3	TRBD2
CASSSGQGLTEAFF	TGCGCCAGCAGCTCCGGACAGGGGTTAACTGAAGCTTTCTTT	NA	TRBV5-1	TRBJ1-1	TRBD1
CAFQRSGQGTYEQYF	TGTGCCTTCCAGAGGTCGGGACAGGGCACCTACGAGCAGTACTTC	once	TRBV25-1	TRBJ2-7	TRBD1
CASSSSLAGVYEQYF	TGTGCCAGCAGTTCGTCACTAGCGGGAGTCTACGAGCAGTACTTC	NA	TRBV28	TRBJ2-7	TRBD2
CASSLDSLSYEQYF	TGCGCCAGCAGCCTGGACAGCCTCTCCTACGAGCAGTACTTC	NA	TRBV4-1	TRBJ2-7	NA
CASSPLAGGLDEQFF	TGTGCCAGCAGCCCACTAGCGGGAGGGCTCGATGAGCAGTTCTTC	NA	TRBV11-2	TRBJ2-1	TRBD2
CASSLPSRRNEQFF	TGTGCCAGCAGTTTACCCTCTAGACGGAATGAGCAGTTCTTC	NA	TRBV28	TRBJ2-1	NA
CASRMTGNTEAFF	TGTGCCAGCAGGATGACAGGAAACACTGAAGCTTTCTTT	few	TRBV6-1	TRBJ1-1	NA
CASSQWAGGADNEQFF	TGTGCCAGCAGCCAATGGGCCGGAGGAGCTGACAATGAGCAGTTCTTC	NA	TRBV16	TRBJ2-1	NA
CASSPPGQGPTGELFF	TGCGCCAGCAGCCCACCGGGACAGGGGCCCACCGGGGAGCTGTTTTTT	NA	TRBV4-3	TRBJ2-2	TRBD1
CASSLADRGYGYTF	TGTGCCAGCAGCTTAGCAGACAGGGGCTATGGCTACACCTTC	NA	TRBV7-2	TRBJ1-2	TRBD1
CASSYAGTRPSGEQYF	TGTGCCAGCAGTTACGCTGGGACCCGACCCAGCGGGGAGCAGTACTTC	NA	TRBV6-6	TRBJ2-7	NA
CASSLSSLRNTEAFF	TGTGCCAGCAGTTTATCCTCACTACGGAACACTGAAGCTTTCTTT	NA	TRBV27	TRBJ1-1	NA
CASSFGGQGANQPQHF	TGTGCCAGCAGCTTTGGGGGACAGGGAGCAAATCAGCCCCAGCATTTT	NA	TRBV7-9	TRBJ1-5	TRBD1
CASSTRDIREKLFF	TGTGCCAGCAGTACCCGGGATATTCGGGAAAAACTGTTTTTT	NA	TRBV28	TRBJ1-4	NA
CASSVGHTDTQYF	TGTGCCAGCAGTGTCGGACACACAGATACGCAGTATTTT	NA	TRBV2	TRBJ2-3	NA
CASSLAALAGSTDTQYF	TGTGCCAGCAGCTTAGCGGCACTAGCGGGTTCCACAGATACGCAGTATTTT	NA	TRBV13	TRBJ2-3	TRBD2
CASLTPAGYEISPLHF	TGTGCCAGCCTCACTCCTGCAGGGTATGAGATTTCACCCCTCCACTTT	NA	TRBV28	TRBJ1-6	NA
CASSHNTEAFF	TGTGCCAGCAGTCATAACACTGAAGCTTTCTTT	NA	TRBV6-5	TRBJ1-1	NA
CASSLDTVLAGANEQFF	TGTGCCAGCAGCTTAGATACCGTCCTAGCGGGAGCCAATGAGCAGTTCTTC	NA	TRBV11-3	TRBJ2-1	TRBD2
CASSILAGEAGELFF	TGTGCCAGCAGTATACTAGCGGGAGAGGCCGGGGAGCTGTTTTTT	NA	TRBV2	TRBJ2-2	TRBD2
CATSSTIGGNSPLHF	TGTGCCACCAGCAGCACAATCGGCGGCAATTCACCCCTCCACTTT	NA	TRBV15	TRBJ1-6	NA
CASSISWTDSSNQPQHF	TGTGCCAGTAGTATCTCGTGGACAGATAGTAGCAATCAGCCCCAGCATTTT	once	TRBV19	TRBJ1-5	NA
CASSQDPGEGETQYF	TGTGCCAGCAGCCAAGATCCCGGGGAGGGGGAGACCCAGTACTTC	NA	TRBV4-2	TRBJ2-5	TRBD2
CASSRSGGSSYEQYF	TGTGCCAGCAGCCGGAGCGGGGGTAGCTCCTACGAGCAGTACTTC	NA	TRBV7-2	TRBJ2-7	TRBD2
CASSSYSGGTYNSPLHF	TGTGCCAGCAGTAGTTATTCAGGGGGTACCTATAATTCACCCCTCCACTTT	NA	TRBV27	TRBJ1-6	TRBD1
CASSLPWGKGENEQYF	TGTGCCAGCAGCTTACCATGGGGGAAGGGGGAGAACGAGCAGTACTTC	NA	TRBV11-2	TRBJ2-7	NA
CASSPRQVSYGYTF	TGTGCCAGCAGTCCTCGACAGGTCTCCTATGGCTACACCTTC	few	TRBV27	TRBJ1-2	NA
CASSSFVDRSSYNSPLHF	TGCGCCAGCAGCTCCTTCGTAGATAGGAGCTCCTATAATTCACCCCTCCACTTT	few	TRBV4-1	TRBJ1-6	NA
CASSQDLRTSRYYEQYF	TGCGCCAGCAGCCAAGACTTGCGAACTAGCAGATACTACGAGCAGTACTTC	NA	TRBV4-1	TRBJ2-7	NA
CAIRSDRGKDTQYF	TGTGCCATCAGATCTGACAGGGGTAAAGATACGCAGTATTTT	NA	TRBV10-3	TRBJ2-3	TRBD1
CASNSRGANVLTF	TGTGCCAGCAATTCTCGTGGGGCCAACGTCCTGACTTTC	NA	TRBV5-4	TRBJ2-6	NA
CASSSQETQYF	TGTGCCAGCAGCAGTCAAGAGACCCAGTACTTC	NA	TRBV28	TRBJ2-5	NA
CSGLGGDTGELFF	TGCAGCGGGTTGGGGGGGGACACCGGGGAGCTGTTTTTT	NA	TRBV29-1	TRBJ2-2	TRBD2
CASSRDRAENYGYTF	TGTGCCAGTAGTAGGGACAGGGCCGAGAACTATGGCTACACCTTC	NA	TRBV19	TRBJ1-2	TRBD1
CATRGAPSYEQYF	TGTGCCACCCGGGGGGCCCCCTCCTACGAGCAGTACTTC	NA	TRBV28	TRBJ2-7	NA
CASSSQGQGSTGELFF	TGTGCCAGCAGTTCTCAGGGACAGGGTTCTACCGGGGAGCTGTTTTTT	NA	TRBV28	TRBJ2-2	TRBD1
CASSQLERGGSQPQHF	TGCGCCAGCAGCCAACTAGAGCGAGGAGGGAGTCAGCCCCAGCATTTT	NA	TRBV4-1	TRBJ1-5	NA
CATSRDAGAGSPLHF	TGTGCCACCAGCAGAGACGCGGGGGCAGGGTCACCCCTCCACTTT	NA	TRBV15	TRBJ1-6	NA
CATTTGQANTEAFF	TGTGCCACCACAACTGGACAGGCGAACACTGAAGCTTTCTTT	NA	TRBV15	TRBJ1-1	TRBD1
CASSGRDRAGANVLTF	TGTGCCAGCAGCGGCCGCGACAGGGCTGGTGCCAACGTCCTGACTTTC	NA	TRBV21-1	TRBJ2-6	NA
CASSFSRDSPSIQYF	TGTGCCAGCAGCTTCTCCAGGGACAGCCCTAGCATTCAGTACTTC	few	TRBV7-9	TRBJ2-4	TRBD1
CASRFRGNTIYF	TGTGCCAGCCGTTTCAGGGGAAACACCATATATTTT	NA	TRBV9	TRBJ1-3	NA
CAISPGGGTEAFF	TGTGCCATCAGTCCCGGGGGAGGAACTGAAGCTTTCTTT	once	TRBV10-3	TRBJ1-1	NA
CASRRGQLNTEAFF	TGTGCCAGCAGGAGGGGACAGCTGAACACTGAAGCTTTCTTT	NA	TRBV5-8	TRBJ1-1	TRBD1
CASSLGVGNTGELFF	TGTGCCAGCAGCTTAGGCGTCGGGAACACCGGGGAGCTGTTTTTT	NA	TRBV7-7	TRBJ2-2	NA
CASRKRTGGLDTQYF	TGTGCCAGCAGGAAGCGGACAGGGGGTTTGGATACGCAGTATTTT	NA	TRBV14	TRBJ2-3	TRBD1